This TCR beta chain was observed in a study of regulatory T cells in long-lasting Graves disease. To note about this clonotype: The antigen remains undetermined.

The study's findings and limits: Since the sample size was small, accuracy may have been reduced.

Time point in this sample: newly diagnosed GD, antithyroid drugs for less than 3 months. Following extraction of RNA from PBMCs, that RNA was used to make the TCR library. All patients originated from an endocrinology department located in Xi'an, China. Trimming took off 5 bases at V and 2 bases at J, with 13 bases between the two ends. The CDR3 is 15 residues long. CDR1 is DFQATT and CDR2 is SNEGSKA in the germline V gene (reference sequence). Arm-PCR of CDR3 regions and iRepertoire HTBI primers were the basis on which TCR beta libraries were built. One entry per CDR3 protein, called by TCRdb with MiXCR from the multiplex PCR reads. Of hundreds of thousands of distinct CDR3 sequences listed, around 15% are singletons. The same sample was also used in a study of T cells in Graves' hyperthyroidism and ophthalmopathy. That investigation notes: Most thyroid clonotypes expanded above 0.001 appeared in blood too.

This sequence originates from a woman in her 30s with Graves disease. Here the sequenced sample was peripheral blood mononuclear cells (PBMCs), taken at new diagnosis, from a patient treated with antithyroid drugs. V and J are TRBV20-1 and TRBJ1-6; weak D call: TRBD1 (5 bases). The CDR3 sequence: CSAPTRGTYNSPLHF. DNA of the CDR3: TGCAGTGCTCCCACCCGGGGGACCTATAATTCACCCCTCCACTTT.